The 17 T cell receptor beta chains below all came from one sample that was sequenced in a study of blood T cell repertoires in COVID-19. Sequencing used immunoSEQ multiplex PCR; TCRdb keeps in-frame clones, though not all of them. This table holds 50,000 to 60,000 clones, just over 90% found once. The sequencing input was peripheral blood. The receptors shown here come from a man aged 40-49 years with acute or convalescent COVID-19.

The V and J genes are TRBV6-5 and TRBJ2-1, with D tentatively TRBD1 (6 bases). The CDR3 sequence is 14 residues long. V dropped 2 bases and J dropped 3 bases, with 8 bases sitting between them. The germline V gene has CDR1 MNHEY and CDR2 SVGAGI. The DNA of the CDR3 is TGTGCCAGCAGTTACGCGGACAGCTACAATGAGCAGTTCTTC. Protein sequence: CASSYADSYNEQFF.

This sequence joins TRBV9 and TRBJ2-7; tentatively, D is TRBD1 (5 bases). Looked up from germline, CDR1 is SGDLS and CDR2 is YYNGEE. Trimming cost V 3 bases and J 4 bases, with 14 bases left between them. CDR3 length: 14 amino acids. The CDR3 spells CASSARQGSYEQYF. DNA for the CDR3: TGTGCCAGCAGCGCCCGCCAGGGATCGTACGAGCAGTACTTC.

V usage is TRBV7-2 and J usage is TRBJ2-3, with TRBD2 identical over 10 bases. The CDR3 extends over 16 amino acids. V gave up 4 bases and J gave up 1 base; unmatched junction bases: 5. Germline loops: CDR1 SGHTA, CDR2 FQGNSA. The chain's CDR3 is CASSYAGTSGTDTQYF. Here the CDR3 DNA reads TGTGCCAGCAGCTATGCCGGGACTAGCGGCACAGATACGCAGTATTTT.

A remark on this clone: A read error may produce the germline difference seen at one junction end. The chain couples TRBV5-1 to TRBJ2-5, with 9 bases aligning to TRBD2. The CDR3 covers 17 residues. CDR1 and CDR2 from the germline V gene are SGHRS and YFSETQ. Here the CDR3 reads CVSSLSLAGRFQETQYF. The DNA for the CDR3 is TGCGTCAGCAGCTTGTCTCTAGCGGGACGTTTCCAAGAGACCCAGTACTTC.

The chain is built from TRBV12-3 or TRBV12-4 and TRBJ1-5, with D tentatively TRBD1 (5 bases). Trimming cost V 5 bases and J 4 bases, with 6 bases left between them. The CDR3 is 12 amino acids. The DNA of the CDR3 is TGTGCCAGCAGTCGACAGAATCAGCCCCAGCATTTT. It specifies CASSRQNQPQHF.

The rearrangement uses TRBV6-6 and TRBJ1-1; the D gene is possibly TRBD1 (6 bases). The germline gives CDR1 MNHNY, CDR2 SVGAGI (reference sequence). This CDR3 comprises 13 residues. The V and J ends lost 6 bases and 2 bases respectively, with 10 bases between them. CDR3 coding DNA: TGTGCCAGCAGGGCGACAGGAAACACTGAAGCTTTCTTT. This sequence encodes CASRATGNTEAFF.

This chain connects TRBV11-3 to TRBJ2-7; possibly TRBD2 for D (6 bases). This CDR3 is 15 amino acids long. CDR1 is SGHNT, CDR2 YENEEA, per germline. The V end was cut by 1 base, the J end by 2 bases, with 12 bases between. The chain's CDR3 is CASSLGGGNAYEQYF. CDR3 coding DNA: TGTGCCAGCAGCTTAGGGGGCGGGAACGCCTACGAGCAGTACTTC.

The chain is built from TRBV9 and TRBJ1-2; D remains unclear. Trimming stripped 3 bases from V and 7 bases from J, with 19 bases between. The CDR3 extends over 15 amino acids. Germline lookup yields CDR1 SGDLS and CDR2 YYNGEE. CDR3 nucleotide sequence: TGTGCCAGCAGCGGGAACCGTCGGGGAGGCTTTGGCTACACCTTC. This gives the protein CASSGNRRGGFGYTF. The whole variable domain, filled in from reference TRBV9 and TRBJ1-2, reads DSGVTQTPKHLITATGQRVTLRCSPRSGDLSVYWYQQSLDQGLQFLIQYYNGEERAKGNILERFSAQQFPDLHSELNLSSLELGDSALYFCASSGNRRGGFGYTFGSGTRLTVV.

This clone was seen only a few times. This sequence joins TRBV7-2 and TRBJ2-1; 8 nucleotides align to TRBD2. Trimming cost V 0 bases and J 0 bases; bases outside gene matches: 7. There are 18 residues in the CDR3. Per germline, CDR1 SGHTA and CDR2 FQGNSA. The CDR3 loop reads CASSLAAVAGSSYNEQFF. CDR3 in DNA: TGTGCCAGCAGCTTAGCGGCAGTAGCGGGGAGCTCCTACAATGAGCAGTTCTTC.

This clone was found a few times. The chain joins TRBV6-5 to TRBJ1-1, with 8 bases fitting TRBD1. The CDR3 runs 14 residues. With V trimmed by 4 bases and J by 5 bases, 6 bases remained unmatched. CDR1 is MNHEY, CDR2 SVGAGI, per germline. In DNA, the CDR3 is TGTGCCAGCAGTTCAGACAGGGGAAGGACTGAAGCTTTCTTT. Residues: CASSSDRGRTEAFF.

The chain joins TRBV6-4 to TRBJ1-1, with 10 nucleotides matching TRBD1. With V trimmed by 5 bases and J by 5 bases, 11 bases remained unmatched. The germline V gene has CDR1 MRHNA and CDR2 SNTAGT. The CDR3 has 16 amino acids. The CDR3 region has the DNA TGTGCCAGCAGTAAGACGGGACAGGGGAGGAGGACTGAAGCTTTCTTT. This gives the protein CASSKTGQGRRTEAFF.

The J gene is TRBJ2-5, the V gene TRBV2; perhaps TRBD1 as D (5 bases). The V and J ends lost 2 bases and 4 bases respectively, with 14 bases between them. The CDR3 has 15 amino acids. Germline V gives CDR1 SNHLY, CDR2 FYNNEI. DNA of the CDR3: TGTGCCAGCAGTGAACAGGGCCCTTTTAGAGAGACCCAGTACTTC. It encodes CASSEQGPFRETQYF.

The chain joins TRBV25-1 to TRBJ2-1, with 9 positions matching TRBD2. With 5 bases clipped from V and 0 bases from J, the junction kept 2 bases outside the gene matches. The CDR3 totals 15 residues. CDR1 MGHDK and CDR2 SYGVNS come from the germline V gene. CDR3 nucleotide sequence: TGTGCCAGCAGTCCAGCGGGAGGCTCCTACAATGAGCAGTTCTTC. This encodes CASSPAGGSYNEQFF.

The chain joins TRBV6-5 to TRBJ2-7; TRBD2 matches 12 bases. The CDR3 spans 16 residues. CDR1 is MNHEY, CDR2 SVGAGI, per germline. J gave up 5 bases and V 2 bases, and 7 bases lay outside the gene matches. CDR3 bases: TGTGCCAGCAGTTACCTAGGACTAGCGGGAACAAACGAGCAGTACTTC. Amino acid sequence: CASSYLGLAGTNEQYF.

This clone occurred a few times. V is TRBV29-1 and J is TRBJ2-2, with 8 bases fitting TRBD2. Germline CDR1 reads SQVTM; CDR2 reads ANQGSEA. The CDR3 runs 15 residues. V was clipped by 2 bases and J by 8 bases; unmatched bases: 10. Here the CDR3 reads CSVERRGRPPGELFF. CDR3 in DNA: TGCAGCGTTGAACGGCGCGGGAGGCCCCCGGGGGAGCTGTTTTTT.

The chain couples TRBV6-4 to TRBJ2-1; tentatively, D is TRBD2 (5 bases). This CDR3 comprises 15 residues. The germline gives CDR1 MRHNA, CDR2 SNTAGT. V was pared by 3 bases and J by 2 bases, with 11 bases between. The CDR3 spells CASSDSVAPYNEQFF. Here the CDR3 DNA reads TGTGCCAGCAGTGATTCGGTAGCGCCCTACAATGAGCAGTTCTTC.

The chain uses TRBV4-3 and TRBJ2-7; tentatively, D is TRBD1 (5 bases). The CDR3 has 15 amino acids. V was shortened by 5 bases and J by 2 bases, with 16 bases between the two germline ends. Germline V gene sequence: CDR1 LGHNA, CDR2 YSLEER. CDR3 residues: CASSKAIQETYEQYF. The CDR3 nucleotides read TGCGCCAGCAGCAAAGCCATACAGGAGACCTACGAGCAGTACTTC.